The 20 T cell receptor beta chains reported below all come from one sample, sequenced in a study of cytomegalovirus exposure and HLA in healthy donors. The study ran its PCR with 60 Vbeta and 13 Jbeta primers. The method was immunoSEQ multiplex PCR; TCRdb's version includes in-frame clones alone and lacks a portion of them. The sample contains around 93,000 clones, about 81% of which appear only once. The sequencing sample was made of PBMCs. The receptors originated from a woman in her thirties or forties in good health and CMV-seronegative.

The chain employs TRBV6-1 and TRBJ1-4, with unresolved D. The CDR3 consists of 12 residues. Deletions cut 6 bases from V and 7 bases from J, with 9 bases between. Germline V CDR1 and CDR2: MNHNS, SASEGT. Here the CDR3 reads CASSLAGEKLFF. The CDR3 DNA reads as TGTGCCAGCAGCCTAGCTGGTGAAAAACTGTTTTTT.

A few counts support this clone. V usage is TRBV5-1 and J usage is TRBJ2-6; weak D call: TRBD2 (6 bases). V gave up 4 bases and J gave up 2 bases, with 13 bases separating them. Looked up from germline, CDR1 is SGHRS and CDR2 is YFSETQ. This CDR3 spans 16 amino acids. CDR3 sequence: CASSDGGRPGANVLTF. In DNA form, the CDR3 reads TGCGCCAGCAGCGACGGAGGGCGGCCTGGGGCCAACGTCCTGACTTTC.

The V call is TRBV19, the J call TRBJ2-5; 14 bases fit TRBD2. The CDR3 is made up of 15 amino acids. Germline values: CDR1 LNHDA, CDR2 SQIVND (reference sequence). The trim removed 7 bases at V and 5 bases at J, leaving 6 bases unmatched. The DNA for the CDR3 is TGTGCCAGTAAGGGACTAGCGGGAGCCGGGGAGACCCAGTACTTC. This translates into CASKGLAGAGETQYF.

This clone was counted between two and nine times. This chain joins TRBV29-1 and TRBJ1-1; the D gene is possibly TRBD1 (5 bases). The V and J ends lost 0 bases and 0 bases respectively, with 8 bases between them. Germline V lookup: CDR1 SQVTM, CDR2 ANQGSEA. The CDR3 totals 14 residues. The CDR3 is CSVEEGGVNTEAFF. The CDR3, as DNA: TGCAGCGTTGAAGAGGGGGGAGTGAACACTGAAGCTTTCTTT.

This chain joins TRBV5-1 and TRBJ1-2, with D hard to call. Trimming took 2 bases from V and 4 from J, leaving 15 bases between them. CDR1 and CDR2 (germline): SGHRS, YFSETQ. CDR3 length: 15 amino acids. This CDR3 reads CASSFNTAGTYGYTF. The CDR3 bases are TGCGCCAGCAGCTTTAATACAGCCGGCACCTATGGCTACACCTTC.

The chain combines TRBV7-2 with TRBJ2-5; 7 bases agree with TRBD1. Trimming took 4 bases from V and 1 from J; bases not matched to a gene: 6. The CDR3 has 15 residues. The germline CDR1 and CDR2 sequences are SGHTA and FQGNSA. CDR3 sequence reads: CASSSYGDSQETQYF. For the CDR3, the DNA is TGTGCCAGCAGCTCATACGGGGACAGCCAAGAGACCCAGTACTTC.

The genes are TRBV29-1 and TRBJ2-5, with D perhaps matching TRBD2 (5 bases). Germline values: CDR1 SQVTM, CDR2 ANQGSEA. This CDR3 has 13 residues. V was cut by 1 base and J by 5 bases, with 11 bases left in between. CDR3 DNA: TGCAGCGTTGAAGTTGTGGTAGCGGAGACCCAGTACTTC. It encodes CSVEVVVAETQYF.

J is TRBJ1-5 and V is TRBV7-9; weak D call: TRBD1 (5 bases). In germline, CDR1 is SEHNR, CDR2 FQNEAQ (reference sequence). The CDR3 consists of 16 residues. Trimming took off 0 bases at V and 2 bases at J, with 11 bases between the two ends. The CDR3 protein is CASSLAGGGRNQPQHF. In DNA form, the CDR3 reads TGTGCCAGCAGCTTAGCGGGGGGTGGACGCAATCAGCCCCAGCATTTT.

This clone came up a few times. The chain has TRBV18 and TRBJ1-1, with TRBD1 matching 7 bases. The germline gives CDR1 KGHSH, CDR2 LQKENI. The CDR3 contains 15 residues. V dropped 2 bases and J dropped 3; count of bases not matched to a gene: 6. CDR3 in amino acids: CASSPTGQSYTEAFF. The CDR3, as DNA: TGTGCCAGCTCACCAACGGGACAGAGCTACACTGAAGCTTTCTTT.

The chain employs TRBV28 and TRBJ2-2; 8 bases align to TRBD2. This CDR3 comprises 16 residues. Looked up from germline, CDR1 is MDHEN and CDR2 is SYDVKM. The ends lost 8 bases at V and 5 bases at J; junction bases unmatched: 13. CDR3 amino acids: CASLPLGTSRTGELFF. The CDR3 DNA reads as TGTGCCAGCCTACCCCTCGGGACTAGTCGAACCGGGGAGCTGTTTTTT.

This clone was counted a few times. As DNA, the CDR3 is TGTGCCAGCAGCTCCCTAGCAGCGTCGGGTACGCAGTATTTT. Translated: CASSSLAASGTQYF. The genes are TRBV7-2 and TRBJ2-3; tentative D call: TRBD2 (5 bases). This CDR3 region has 14 residues. Deletions cut 4 bases from V and 8 bases from J, with 16 bases between. Per the germline V gene, CDR1 is SGHTA and CDR2 is FQGNSA.

The V call is TRBV19, the J call TRBJ2-7, with 7 bases aligning to TRBD2. The germline gives CDR1 LNHDA, CDR2 SQIVND (reference sequence). The junction had 3 bases not matched to a gene; V was cut back by 4 bases and J by 0 bases. The CDR3 length is 14 residues. Here the CDR3 reads CASSKSGISYEQYF. CDR3 coding DNA: TGTGCCAGTAGTAAGAGCGGGATCTCCTACGAGCAGTACTTC. Full variable domain (missing parts from reference TRBV19 and TRBJ2-7): DGGITQSPKYLFRKEGQNVTLSCEQNLNHDAMYWYRQDPGQGLRLIYYSQIVNDFQKGDIAEGYSVSREKKESFPLTVTSAQKNPTAFYLCASSKSGISYEQYFGPGTRLTVT.

This rearrangement joins TRBV5-1 to TRBJ1-2; perhaps TRBD1 as D (5 bases). Germline CDR1 and CDR2: SGHRS and YFSETQ. The CDR3 runs 14 residues. V was cut by 5 bases and J by 0 bases, with 11 bases left in between. The CDR3 DNA is TGCGCCAGCAGACGAGACAGTACTAACTATGGCTACACCTTC. Amino acid sequence: CASRRDSTNYGYTF.

V is TRBV7-3 and J is TRBJ2-1; 7 positions agree with TRBD2. V lost 0 bases and J lost 5; bases outside the gene matches: 7. This CDR3 is 16 amino acids long. Germline-derived CDR1 and CDR2 are SGHTA and FQGTGA. The CDR3 DNA sequence: TGTGCCAGCAGCTTAACTAACAGCGGGACCGACAATGAGCAGTTCTTC. Translated, it gives CASSLTNSGTDNEQFF.

This clone was seen only a few times. V gene TRBV7-3 combines with J gene TRBJ2-5; D not resolved. The CDR3 has 12 residues. The V gene's germline CDR1 is SGHTA and CDR2 FQGTGA. The ends were cut back, 5 bases at V and 7 bases at J, with 11 bases in the middle. The CDR3 coding sequence is TGTGCCAGCAGCCCCGGAGATGGGACCCAGTACTTC. Protein sequence: CASSPGDGTQYF.

The gene calls are TRBV30 and TRBJ2-1; TRBD1 matches 7 bases. The trim removed 2 bases at V and 5 bases at J, leaving 12 bases unmatched. CDR1 and CDR2 (germline): GTSNPN, SVGIG (reference sequence). The CDR3 consists of 16 residues. The CDR3 DNA reads TGTGCCTGGAGTACATTTCGACAGGGTAGGGACAATGAGCAGTTCTTC. Translation: CAWSTFRQGRDNEQFF.

This clone came up a few times. The chain couples TRBV29-1 to TRBJ2-5; TRBD1 matches at 7 bases. Germline-derived CDR1 and CDR2 are SQVTM and ANQGSEA. The CDR3 covers 13 residues. V dropped 5 bases and J dropped 5; count of bases not matched to a gene: 8. The CDR3 DNA reads as TGCAGCGTTATTAAGACAGGGTGGGAGACCCAGTACTTC. The encoded protein is CSVIKTGWETQYF.

The chain carries TRBV2 and TRBJ1-2; D gene ambiguous. Trimming left V 0 bases short and J 8 bases short, with 13 bases between. This CDR3 has 14 residues. Germline-derived CDR1 and CDR2 are SNHLY and FYNNEI. CDR3 sequence reads: CASSEASGSFGYTF. The DNA for the CDR3 is TGTGCCAGCAGTGAAGCAAGCGGCTCTTTCGGCTACACCTTC.

V gene TRBV18 combines with J gene TRBJ1-1, with 9 positions matching TRBD1. Trimming cost V 8 bases and J 0 bases; bases outside gene matches: 4. Germline values: CDR1 KGHSH, CDR2 LQKENI. The CDR3 is made up of 14 amino acids. CDR3 residues: CASQRTGVNTEAFF. The CDR3 coding sequence is TGTGCCAGCCAAAGGACAGGGGTGAACACTGAAGCTTTCTTT.

This clone occurred a few times. DNA for the CDR3: TGTGCCAGCAGCTTAGAGTGGGGACAGGGTGGTCAGCCCCAGCATTTT. Its translation is CASSLEWGQGGQPQHF. The chain links TRBV7-8 to TRBJ1-5; 9 positions agree with TRBD1. CDR3 size: 16 residues. J lost 6 bases, V lost 1 base, and 7 bases had no gene match. Germline CDR1 is SGHVS and CDR2 is FQNEAQ.